This T cell receptor (beta chain) is drawn from a study of graft-versus-host responses after intestinal transplantation. Whole-study context: Multivisceral, liver-intestinal, or isolated intestinal transplants were received by the recipients. Each patient got anti-thymocyte globulin induction, then tacrolimus and steroids for around three years. Study results and limitations: After transplant, early declines in HvG clones were associated with peak levels of circulating GvH clones.

CDR1 and CDR2 (germline): SGHDN, FVKESK. Trimming pared 4 bases from V and 6 bases from J, leaving 10 bases between. This CDR3 region has 13 residues. Clones were read by immunoSEQ multiplex PCR, and TCRdb kept only the in-frame ones, dropping some. There are 23,000 or so clones in the sample; approximately 96% occur only once, and 0.7% to 1% lies in the top ten. On this clone: Its cognate antigen is unknown.

This specimen consisted of PBMCs, obtained nearly 31 days after intestinal transplant. This TCR derives from a human patient who received an intestinal transplant, so some T cells may come from the graft donor. The chain has TRBV14 and TRBJ2-1; D remains ambiguous. The CDR3 sequence is CASSPWGSNEQFF. As DNA, the CDR3 is TGTGCCAGCAGCCCCTGGGGTTCCAATGAGCAGTTCTTC.